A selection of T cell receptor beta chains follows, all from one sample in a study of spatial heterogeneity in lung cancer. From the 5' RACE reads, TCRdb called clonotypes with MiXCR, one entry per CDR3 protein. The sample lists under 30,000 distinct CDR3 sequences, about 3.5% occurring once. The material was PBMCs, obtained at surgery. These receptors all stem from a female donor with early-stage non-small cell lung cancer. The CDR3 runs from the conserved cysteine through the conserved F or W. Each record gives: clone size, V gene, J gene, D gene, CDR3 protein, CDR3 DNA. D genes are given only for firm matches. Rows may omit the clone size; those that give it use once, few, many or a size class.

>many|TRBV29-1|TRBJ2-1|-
CSVQMLFNEQFF
TGCAGCGTTCAAATGCTATTCAATGAGCAGTTCTTC
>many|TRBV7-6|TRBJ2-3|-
CASSLRDRSTDTQYF
TGTGCCAGCAGCTTACGGGACCGAAGCACAGATACGCAGTATTTT
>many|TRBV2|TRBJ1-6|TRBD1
CASLPDPGQHNSPLHF
TGTGCCAGCCTTCCTGATCCGGGACAGCATAATTCACCCCTCCACTTT
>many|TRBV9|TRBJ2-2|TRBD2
CASSLSGRARTGELFF
TGTGCCAGCAGCCTTAGCGGGAGGGCCCGGACCGGGGAGCTGTTTTTT
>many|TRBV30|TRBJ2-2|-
CAWSRVKGTGELFF
TGTGCCTGGAGTAGGGTTAAAGGCACCGGGGAGCTGTTTTTT
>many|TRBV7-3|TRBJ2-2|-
CASSLTSYRVTTGELFF
TGTGCCAGCAGCTTAACGTCTTACAGGGTAACGACCGGGGAGCTGTTTTTT
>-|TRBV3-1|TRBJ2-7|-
CASSQDVGSTYEQYF
TGTGCCAGCAGCCAAGACGTCGGCTCTACCTACGAGCAGTACTTC
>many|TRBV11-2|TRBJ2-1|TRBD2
CASSLVAGGPVEQFF
TGTGCCAGCAGCTTAGTAGCGGGAGGGCCTGTTGAGCAGTTCTTC
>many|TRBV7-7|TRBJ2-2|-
CASSWIDTGELFF
TGTGCTAGCAGCTGGATCGATACCGGGGAGCTGTTTTTT
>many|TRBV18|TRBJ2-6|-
CASSPAGANVLTF
TGTGCCAGCTCACCTGCGGGGGCCAACGTCCTGACTTTC
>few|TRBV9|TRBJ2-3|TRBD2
CASSVVTSGRVPATQYF
TGTGCCAGCAGCGTAGTTACCAGCGGGAGGGTTCCAGCTACGCAGTATTTT
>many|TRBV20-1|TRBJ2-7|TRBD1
CSARGQGGVYEQYF
TGCAGTGCAAGGGGACAGGGTGGAGTCTACGAGCAGTACTTC
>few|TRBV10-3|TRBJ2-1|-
CAISESPAPRQFF
TGTGCCATCAGTGAGTCCCCAGCCCCGAGGCAGTTCTTC
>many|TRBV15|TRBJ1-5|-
CATSRVYSNQPQHF
TGTGCCACCAGCCGCGTCTATAGCAATCAGCCCCAGCATTTT
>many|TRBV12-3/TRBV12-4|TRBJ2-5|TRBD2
CASSVLAGDGETQYF
TGTGCCAGCAGTGTACTAGCGGGAGATGGAGAGACCCAGTACTTC
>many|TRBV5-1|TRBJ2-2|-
CASSRHDSVGTGELFF
TGCGCCAGCAGCCGCCATGATAGTGTAGGAACCGGGGAGCTGTTTTTT
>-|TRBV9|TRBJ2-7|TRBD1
CASSAGTGNYEQYF
TGTGCCAGCAGCGCTGGGACAGGGAACTACGAGCAGTACTTC
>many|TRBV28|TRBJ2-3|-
CASSLGTSTDTQYF
TGTGCCAGCAGTTTGGGGACCAGCACAGATACGCAGTATTTT
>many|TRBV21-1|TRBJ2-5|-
CASSKKRRRQLETQYF
TGTGCCAGCAGCAAAAAAAGGCGGAGACAACTAGAGACCCAGTACTTC
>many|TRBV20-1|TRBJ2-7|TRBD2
CSARTGLAGVYEQYF
TGCAGTGCTAGAACGGGACTAGCGGGAGTATACGAGCAGTACTTC